These 27 T cell receptor beta chains came from one sample sequenced in a study of cytomegalovirus exposure and HLA in healthy donors. The primer mix had 60 Vbeta and 13 Jbeta primers. Assay used: immunoSEQ multiplex PCR; TCRdb lists only in-frame clones, some missing. The sample holds approximately 200,000 clones, approximately 80% seen once. The sample consisted of PBMCs. Source of these receptors: a girl under 18 in good health and CMV-seronegative.

The rearrangement uses TRBV6-5 and TRBJ1-6, with D maybe TRBD1 (6 bases). The germline V and J ends were trimmed by 6 bases and 9 bases, with 9 bases remaining between them. The CDR3 is 12 residues long. Germline V gene lookup returns CDR1 MNHEY and CDR2 SVGAGI. The CDR3 region has the DNA TGTGCCAGCAGGGACAGTCTTTCACCCCTCCACTTT. This gives the protein CASRDSLSPLHF.

This chain joins TRBV4-3 and TRBJ1-6; 7 positions agree with TRBD1. V gave up 3 bases and J gave up 2 bases; unmatched junction bases: 7. Germline CDR1 LGHNA, CDR2 YSLEER. This CDR3 has 17 residues. The CDR3 coding sequence is TGCGCCAGCAGCCAGACCCGGGACAGAACCTATAATTCACCCCTCCACTTT. Protein product: CASSQTRDRTYNSPLHF.

In nucleotides, the CDR3 is TGTGCCACCACCGGGCAGGGCTGGAACAATCAGCCCCAGCATTTT. Translating gives CATTGQGWNNQPQHF. The chain couples TRBV28 to TRBJ1-5, with a tentative D call TRBD1 (5 bases). Trimming shortened V by 10 bases and J by 3 bases, and 19 bases separated the two germline ends. The CDR3 covers 15 residues. The germline V gene encodes CDR1 MDHEN and CDR2 SYDVKM.

This clone appeared a single time. This chain joins TRBV12-5 and TRBJ2-1; D not certain. The V gene's germline CDR1 is LGHNT and CDR2 FRNRAP. V was pared by 5 bases and J by 6 bases, with 8 bases between. This CDR3 contains 12 residues. The CDR3 DNA sequence: TGTGCTAGTGGTCCCGAGATCAATGAGCAGTTCTTC. Translating gives CASGPEINEQFF.

This clone was detected only a few times. V usage is TRBV6-5 and J usage is TRBJ2-7; 7 bases agree with TRBD1. V was clipped by 7 bases and J by 7 bases; unmatched bases: 13. Per germline, CDR1 MNHEY and CDR2 SVGAGI. The CDR3 is 14 residues long. The CDR3 DNA sequence: TGTGCCAGCACATATGACAGGGCTTCTCGGGAGCAGTACTTC. Translating it yields CASTYDRASREQYF.

This chain links TRBV2 with TRBJ2-5, with TRBD2 identical over 14 bases. Germline CDR1 SNHLY, CDR2 FYNNEI. After removal of 3 bases from V and 3 bases from J, the junction contained 6 bases not matched to a gene. The CDR3 loop spans 17 amino acids. CDR3 DNA: TGTGCCAGCAGTGACGGGAAGGGACTAGCGGGAGAAGAGACCCAGTACTTC. It encodes CASSDGKGLAGEETQYF.

The CDR3 nucleotides read TGTGCCAGCGGACCCGACAGGGGTGGCCAGCCCCAGCATTTT. Translated: CASGPDRGGQPQHF. This chain uses TRBV2 with TRBJ1-5; TRBD1 aligns across 8 bases. With 8 bases clipped from V and 7 bases from J, the junction kept 10 bases outside the gene matches. The CDR3 consists of 14 residues. CDR1 SNHLY and CDR2 FYNNEI come from the germline V gene.

The V gene is TRBV29-1, the J gene TRBJ1-2; TRBD1 is a possible D gene (6 bases). CDR3 length equals 15 residues. Germline V gene lookup returns CDR1 SQVTM and CDR2 ANQGSEA. V was pared by 0 bases and J by 5 bases, with 16 bases between. The CDR3 loop reads CSVEDPGQSWYGYTF. DNA of the CDR3: TGCAGCGTTGAAGATCCCGGACAGTCGTGGTATGGCTACACCTTC.

CDR3 nucleotides: TGTGCCAGCAGCAAGTCCCCGGGCTACGAGCAGTACTTC. As protein: CASSKSPGYEQYF. The rearrangement uses TRBV7-2 and TRBJ2-7; D uncertain. V dropped 5 bases and J dropped 3 bases, with 11 bases sitting between them. Looked up from germline, CDR1 is SGHTA and CDR2 is FQGNSA. The CDR3 loop spans 13 amino acids.

The rearrangement joins TRBV7-2 to TRBJ1-1, with TRBD1 matching 7 bases. Germline lookup yields CDR1 SGHTA and CDR2 FQGNSA. The CDR3 has 16 amino acids. V lost 1 base to trimming and J lost 4 bases; unmatched junction nucleotides: 9. CDR3 DNA: TGTGCCAGCAGCTTAGTGGCCTCCCAGGGGGGCACTGAAGCTTTCTTT. Translated: CASSLVASQGGTEAFF.

The V gene is TRBV2, the J gene TRBJ2-5, with TRBD2 identical over 11 bases. The CDR3 totals 11 residues. Germline V CDR1 and CDR2: SNHLY, FYNNEI. V trimming: 6 bases; J trimming: 14 bases; junction bases outside the gene matches: 5. CDR3 loop: CASRKLAGAYF. The CDR3 region has the DNA TGTGCCAGCAGAAAACTAGCGGGGGCCTACTTC.

The chain carries TRBV29-1 and TRBJ2-1; the D is unclear. Germline V gene lookup returns CDR1 SQVTM and CDR2 ANQGSEA. Trimming shortened V by 8 bases and J by 2 bases, and 16 bases separated the two germline ends. This CDR3 has 14 residues. The CDR3, as DNA: TGCAGCCACCCGGTCGCCAATACCTACAATGAGCAGTTCTTC. It yields the protein CSHPVANTYNEQFF.

The gene calls are TRBV27 and TRBJ1-2; 8 bases map to TRBD1. The CDR3 runs 15 residues. Trimming cost V 6 bases and J 4 bases; bases outside gene matches: 10. From germline, CDR1 is MNHEY and CDR2 SMNVEV (reference sequence). CDR3 sequence: CASSLGQGFSYGYTF. In nucleotides, the CDR3 is TGTGCCAGCAGCTTAGGACAGGGCTTTAGCTATGGCTACACCTTC.

V is TRBV30 and J is TRBJ2-5, with D perhaps TRBD1 (6 bases). Germline V gene lookup returns CDR1 GTSNPN and CDR2 SVGIG (reference sequence). The CDR3 contains 15 residues. V was shortened by 1 base and J by 2 bases, with 14 bases between the two germline ends. The CDR3 sequence: CAWSDLGQSQETQYF. The CDR3, as DNA: TGTGCCTGGAGTGACCTAGGACAGTCGCAAGAGACCCAGTACTTC.

V gene TRBV6-5 combines with J gene TRBJ1-1; TRBD1 agrees at 8 bases. This CDR3 comprises 15 residues. V was clipped by 5 bases and J by 5 bases; unmatched bases: 10. CDR1 MNHEY and CDR2 SVGAGI come from the germline V gene. The CDR3 protein is CASSSPGGAGTEAFF. Here the CDR3 DNA reads TGTGCCAGCAGTAGTCCAGGGGGCGCCGGAACTGAAGCTTTCTTT.

This clone was picked up a small number of times. V is TRBV6-5 and J is TRBJ1-4; D perhaps matches TRBD1 (6 bases). The CDR3 is made up of 14 amino acids. Germline CDR1 MNHEY, CDR2 SVGAGI. Trimming removed 2 bases at V and 14 bases at J, with 18 bases between. The CDR3 DNA reads as TGTGCCAGCAGTTACATAGGGGGGGTTCCTAGGCTGTTTTTT. Its protein is CASSYIGGVPRLFF.

In its sample, this clone was seen a few times. V usage is TRBV5-4 and J usage is TRBJ1-1; tentative D call: TRBD1 (6 bases). The CDR3 has 15 amino acids. The V gene's germline CDR1 is SGHNT and CDR2 YYREEE (reference sequence). V lost 3 bases to trimming and J lost 3 bases, with 15 bases between them. In DNA form, the CDR3 reads TGTGCCAGCAGCTCAAGGGGGACGGCGGACACTGAAGCTTTCTTT. Its translation: CASSSRGTADTEAFF.

The J gene is TRBJ2-3, the V gene TRBV28; 9 bases are a match to TRBD2. This CDR3 comprises 13 residues. V lost 7 bases, J lost 3 bases, and 2 bases stayed unmatched. Germline CDR1 reads MDHEN; CDR2 reads SYDVKM. The CDR3 DNA follows: TGTGCCAGCAATAGCGGGGGAACAGATACGCAGTATTTT. It yields the protein CASNSGGTDTQYF.

Only one count was recorded for this clone. The chain joins TRBV27 to TRBJ2-1; D perhaps matches TRBD1 (5 bases). CDR1 is MNHEY, CDR2 SMNVEV, per germline (reference sequence). Trimming removed 4 bases from V and 6 bases from J, with 10 bases in between. The CDR3 consists of 13 residues. The CDR3, as DNA: TGTGCCAGCAGTTCGGCAGGGCTCAATGAGCAGTTCTTC. Protein sequence: CASSSAGLNEQFF.

The chain combines TRBV28 with TRBJ1-3; no clear D. Germline V gene lookup returns CDR1 MDHEN and CDR2 SYDVKM. Deletions cut 5 bases from V and 0 bases from J, with 5 bases between. CDR3 length: 13 amino acids. CDR3 loop: CASSHSSGNTIYF. The CDR3 DNA reads as TGTGCCAGCAGTCACAGCTCTGGAAACACCATATATTTT.

This clone was detected a few times. The chain links TRBV5-1 to TRBJ2-7, with 8 bases fitting TRBD1. Germline V gene data show CDR1 as SGHRS and CDR2 as YFSETQ. This CDR3 spans 17 amino acids. V trimming: 4 bases; J trimming: 6 bases; junction bases outside the gene matches: 18. This CDR3 reads CASSLTDQGALLGEQYF. CDR3 sequence (DNA): TGCGCCAGCAGCCTTACCGACCAGGGGGCCCTACTGGGCGAGCAGTACTTC.

V usage is TRBV7-2 and J usage is TRBJ1-1, with D tentatively TRBD1 (5 bases). Trimming cost V 2 bases and J 0 bases, with 10 bases left between them. CDR3 size: 15 residues. Looked up from germline, CDR1 is SGHTA and CDR2 is FQGNSA. The CDR3 here is CASSLTGPMNTEAFF. The CDR3 DNA follows: TGTGCCAGCAGCTTAACAGGTCCTATGAACACTGAAGCTTTCTTT.

This clone appeared once. This specimen includes other DNA sequences encoding the same CDR3. The chain has TRBV6-1 and TRBJ2-3, with TRBD2 matching over 8 bases. This CDR3 contains 14 residues. Germline V gene sequence: CDR1 MNHNS, CDR2 SASEGT. V lost 3 bases, J lost 6 bases, and 5 bases stayed unmatched. The CDR3 coding sequence is TGTGCCAGCAGTGAGACTAGCGAATTGGATACGCAGTATTTT. It encodes CASSETSELDTQYF.

This sequence joins TRBV29-1 and TRBJ2-5; 9 nucleotides line up with TRBD2. Germline CDR1 SQVTM, CDR2 ANQGSEA. CDR3 size: 15 residues. The V segment lost 4 bases and the J segment 5 bases; nucleotides outside the gene matches: 11. The CDR3 loop reads CSVGAGGAKEETQYF. DNA of the CDR3: TGCAGCGTTGGGGCGGGGGGGGCCAAGGAGGAGACCCAGTACTTC.

This clone was seen a single time. The rearrangement links TRBV6-5 to TRBJ1-1; a weak D match, TRBD1 (6 bases). Germline CDR1 is MNHEY and CDR2 is SVGAGI. This CDR3 contains 15 residues. Trimming shortened V by 5 bases and J by 5 bases, and 18 bases separated the two germline ends. The DNA of the CDR3 is TGTGCCAGCAGTGTACGGGACACGGCGAGAACTGAAGCTTTCTTT. Encoded protein: CASSVRDTARTEAFF.

CDR3 coding DNA: TGCGCCAGCAGCCCGGGACAACGGAACGAGCAGTACTTC. It codes for CASSPGQRNEQYF. The rearrangement uses TRBV5-1 and TRBJ2-7, with a weak D call TRBD1 (6 bases). V shed 4 bases and J shed 5 bases, with 13 bases lying between them. There are 13 residues in the CDR3. CDR1 and CDR2 (germline): SGHRS, YFSETQ.

J is TRBJ1-5 and V is TRBV5-1, with D hard to call. Trimming cost V 0 bases and J 5 bases, with 9 bases left between them. Germline lookup yields CDR1 SGHRS and CDR2 YFSETQ. The CDR3 consists of 14 residues. The CDR3 DNA reads TGCGCCAGCAGCTTGGATTCCATTGATCAGCCCCAGCATTTT. Its translation is CASSLDSIDQPQHF.